This T cell receptor (beta chain) emerged from a study of blood T cell repertoires in COVID-19. Study information: Researchers got acute and convalescent COVID-19 samples from the United States, Italy and Spain.

The length of the CDR3 is 15 residues. V lost 0 bases to trimming and J lost 6 bases; unmatched junction nucleotides: 5. Germline CDR1 reads ENHRY; CDR2 reads SYGVKD. Libraries were prepared by immunoSEQ multiplex PCR; TCRdb keeps only in-frame clonotypes and omits some of them. Of some 130,000 clones in the sample, 84% were seen once. This clone was detected only once. The sequencing sample was made of peripheral blood. The TCR originated in a human donor in a cohort sampled during active COVID-19. The V and J genes are TRBV10-3 and TRBJ1-5, with 7 bases that match TRBD1. For the CDR3, the DNA is TGTGCCATCAGTGAGTCAAGACAGGGCGTTCAGCCCCAGCATTTT. Protein product: CAISESRQGVQPQHF.